Reported below is one TCR beta chain. This clonotype was counted at least ten times. Its recognized antigen is unknown. No base qualities exist here, and no much larger clone lies one base off it. The data stem from a study of CD8 T cells in ankylosing spondylitis (dated by TCRdb to 2017 to 2019). For the wider study: To find TCR variants linked to disease, the study profiled T cell receptor beta repertoires in ankylosing spondylitis patients and healthy donors. The full study cohort was made up of about two dozen ankylosing spondylitis patients and around 100 healthy donors. Peripheral blood samples were taken, and synovial fluid was additionally collected from ankylosing spondylitis patients.

General conclusions and limits of the study: The disease-linked clones showed a CD8+ phenotype and occurred at relatively low frequencies in peripheral blood. The disease-linked clones were reported as significantly enriched in matched synovial fluid samples from ankylosing spondylitis patients. Blood from ankylosing spondylitis patients appeared to be characterized by a TCR beta motif made up of seven or eight highly homologous amino acid variants. Some TCR beta motif variants had previously been reported in synovial fluid and blood of reactive arthritis patients, which suggested common disease-initiation mechanisms.

The data were produced on an Illumina HiSeq 2500. Quantitative 5'-RACE with molecular barcodes was used to prepare TCR beta libraries. Per the source publication's procedure: A new computational method, built on a probabilistic model of VDJ rearrangement, was used to identify disease-linked TCR variants. The public sequencing data were trimmed at Q25 with fastp and processed into clonotypes with MiXCR by TCRdb, which kept only in-frame beta chains. One record per CDR3 amino acid sequence lists the most common genes and DNA. The V and J calls and clone size are TCRdb's, not the authors'. Across this sample there are 200,000 to 250,000 distinct CDR3 sequences, with under 8.5% seen only once. The ten largest clones take up around 5.1% of the sample. This clonotype originated in a female donor with ankylosing spondylitis or in good health (not recorded which). Sample: blood, either unsorted or a sorted T cell fraction (not recorded which).

The CDR3 region reads CASSGLTSPNEQFF. The bases are TGTGCCAGCAGCGGTTTAACTAGTCCCAATGAGCAGTTCTTC. The V and J segments used are TRBV5-4 and TRBJ2-1, with a weak D call of TRBD2 (5 bases match). Based on the germline V gene (reference sequence), the CDR1 and CDR2 sequences are SGHNT and YYREEE. The trim is 4 bases for V and 6 bases for J, with a gap of 14 bases between the germline ends. The CDR3 runs 14 residues from the cysteine to the phenylalanine. Only the CDR3 region is kept as DNA, spanning 42 bases read in frame from base 1.